Below, 26 T cell receptor beta chains from the same sample are listed, as sequenced in a study of radiotherapy plus CTLA-4 blockade in lung cancer. TCRdb keeps only in-frame clones here, not all; method: immunoSEQ multiplex PCR. The sample has around 82,000 clones; 84% are singletons. Sequencing used peripheral blood, obtained from a patient treated with radiotherapy plus ipilimumab. These receptors all stem from a human donor with non-small cell lung cancer who had stable disease on radiotherapy plus ipilimumab.

This clone was seen only once. The chain combines TRBV6-6 with TRBJ2-7; TRBD2 is a possible D gene (5 bases). Trimming took 6 bases from V and 2 from J, leaving 14 bases between them. This CDR3 comprises 14 residues. CDR1 is MNHNY and CDR2 is SVGAGI in the germline V gene (reference sequence). CDR3 nucleotides: TGTGCCAGCAGGCCTTCTAGCAAGACCTACGAGCAGTACTTC. This gives the protein CASRPSSKTYEQYF.

The chain has TRBV7-2 and TRBJ2-3; 8 positions agree with TRBD2. The germline V gene has CDR1 SGHTA and CDR2 FQGNSA. CDR3 length: 17 residues. The ends lost 5 bases at V and 0 bases at J; junction bases unmatched: 10. Here the CDR3 DNA reads TGTGCCAGCAGCCCCCCTAGGACTAGCCCGAGCACAGATACGCAGTATTTT. This translates into CASSPPRTSPSTDTQYF.

This clone was recorded once. V usage is TRBV7-2 and J usage is TRBJ2-5; D might be TRBD2 (6 bases). CDR1 and CDR2 from the germline V gene are SGHTA and FQGNSA. Trimming stripped 5 bases from V and 5 bases from J, with 15 bases between. The CDR3 loop spans 14 amino acids. The chain's CDR3 is CASSPPGGAETQYF. The CDR3 DNA follows: TGTGCCAGCAGCCCCCCCGGAGGGGCGGAGACCCAGTACTTC.

CDR3 sequence (DNA): TGTGCCAGCAGTTTGTGGGTCGACTACGAGCAGTACTTC. Its translation: CASSLWVDYEQYF. The chain has TRBV27 and TRBJ2-7, with D uncertain. V was shortened by 3 bases and J by 3 bases, with 9 bases between the two germline ends. CDR1 is MNHEY, CDR2 SMNVEV, per germline (reference sequence). The CDR3 extends over 13 amino acids.

The V gene is TRBV10-2, the J gene TRBJ1-5; perhaps TRBD1 as D (6 bases). This CDR3 region has 13 residues. CDR1 and CDR2 (germline): WSHSY, SAAADI. The germline V and J ends were trimmed by 10 bases and 7 bases, with 17 bases remaining between them. CDR3 DNA: TGCGCCAACCCGGGACACTCTGGGCAGCCCCAGCATTTT. This translates into CANPGHSGQPQHF.

The chain carries TRBV11-2 and TRBJ1-1; no clear D gene. This CDR3 comprises 12 residues. V lost 3 bases, J lost 4 bases, and 6 bases lay in between. The germline V gene has CDR1 SGHAT and CDR2 FQNNGV. The CDR3 here is CASSLRATEAFF. The CDR3 coding sequence is TGTGCCAGCAGCTTGAGGGCCACTGAAGCTTTCTTT.

The chain carries TRBV6-5 and TRBJ1-1; D is unresolved. CDR1 and CDR2 from the germline V gene are MNHEY and SVGAGI. The CDR3 is 15 residues long. V lost 2 bases and J 0 bases, leaving 10 bases between the germline ends. CDR3 coding DNA: TGTGCCAGCAGTTACACCGGGAAGTTGAACACTGAAGCTTTCTTT. It yields the protein CASSYTGKLNTEAFF.

This clone has only one observation. V and J are TRBV5-1 and TRBJ1-6; D is unresolved. V was cut by 6 bases and J by 5 bases, with 15 bases left in between. From germline, CDR1 is SGHRS and CDR2 YFSETQ. The CDR3 is 15 residues long. Here the CDR3 reads CASKWVTADNSPLHF. In DNA, the CDR3 is TGCGCCAGCAAGTGGGTTACCGCGGATAATTCACCCCTCCACTTT.

The CDR3 DNA follows: TGTGCCAGCAGTTCACTGACCGGGACAGGGGATAATCAGCCCCAGCATTTT. This gives the protein CASSSLTGTGDNQPQHF. V usage is TRBV27 and J usage is TRBJ1-5; 10 bases map to TRBD1. Germline V lookup: CDR1 MNHEY, CDR2 SMNVEV (reference sequence). This CDR3 region has 17 residues. Trimming at V came to 4 bases and at J to 4 bases, leaving 10 bases not matched to a gene.

This rearrangement joins TRBV2 to TRBJ2-1, with 7 bases matching TRBD1. CDR3 size: 13 residues. The germline V gene encodes CDR1 SNHLY and CDR2 FYNNEI. The trim removed 3 bases at V and 8 bases at J, leaving 4 bases unmatched. The CDR3 sequence: CASSERQGDEQFF. Here the CDR3 DNA reads TGTGCCAGCAGTGAGAGGCAGGGGGATGAGCAGTTCTTC.

V gene TRBV27 combines with J gene TRBJ2-7; 7 bases are shared with TRBD2. The CDR3 is 13 amino acids. The germline gives CDR1 MNHEY, CDR2 SMNVEV (reference sequence). J gave up 7 bases and V 5 bases, and 8 bases lay outside the gene matches. The CDR3 DNA reads TGTGCCAGCAGTGCCTCGACAGCGGGGGAGCAGTACTTC. Protein sequence: CASSASTAGEQYF.

This clone has just a few counts. The chain carries TRBV7-2 and TRBJ1-5; D is unresolved. Trimming took 0 bases from V and 0 from J, leaving 9 bases between them. Germline V gene data show CDR1 as SGHTA and CDR2 as FQGNSA. The CDR3 sequence is 16 residues long. CDR3 residues: CASSLAGLSSNQPQHF. In DNA form, the CDR3 reads TGTGCCAGCAGCTTAGCAGGGTTAAGTAGCAATCAGCCCCAGCATTTT. Together with reference TRBV7-2 and TRBJ1-5, the CDR3 gives the full variable domain: GAGVSQSPSNKVTEKGKDVELRCDPISGHTALYWYRQSLGQGLEFLIYFQGNSAPDKSGLPSDRFSAERTGGSVSTLTIQRTQQEDSAVYLCASSLAGLSSNQPQHFGDGTRLSIL.

The chain is built from TRBV6-5 and TRBJ2-7; possibly TRBD1 for D (5 bases). Trimming shortened V by 5 bases and J by 1 base, and 15 bases separated the two germline ends. Looked up from germline, CDR1 is MNHEY and CDR2 is SVGAGI. The CDR3 runs 15 residues. The CDR3 bases are TGTGCCAGCAGTCTCGATCTTCAGGGATCCTACGAGCAGTACTTC. Translated, it gives CASSLDLQGSYEQYF.

The chain employs TRBV27 and TRBJ2-4, with TRBD1 as a possible D gene (6 bases). Between the trimmed V and J ends, which lost 6 bases and 10 bases, there was a span of 16 bases. Germline CDR1 and CDR2: MNHEY and SMNVEV (reference sequence). The CDR3 runs to 13 residues. The CDR3 here is CASSLQGNPIQYF. In DNA form, the CDR3 reads TGTGCCAGCAGCCTACAGGGTAATCCAATTCAGTACTTC.

The chain employs TRBV11-1 and TRBJ2-5, with 7 bases matching TRBD1. CDR1 and CDR2 (germline): SGHAT, FQDESV (reference sequence). This CDR3 is 13 amino acids long. V trimming: 7 bases; J trimming: 7 bases; junction bases outside the gene matches: 9. The DNA of the CDR3 is TGTGCCAGCACGGACAGGTGGGAAGGGACCCAGTACTTC. Protein product: CASTDRWEGTQYF.

The rearrangement links TRBV28 to TRBJ2-5, with D hard to call. Germline values: CDR1 MDHEN, CDR2 SYDVKM. Trimming removed 3 bases at V and 1 base at J, with 9 bases between. The CDR3 consists of 14 residues. The CDR3 is CASSLLYSQETQYF. For the CDR3, the DNA is TGTGCCAGCAGTTTGCTCTACTCCCAAGAGACCCAGTACTTC.

The rearrangement joins TRBV5-1 to TRBJ2-3; the D gene is possibly TRBD1 (6 bases). The germline CDR1 and CDR2 sequences are SGHRS and YFSETQ. This CDR3 region has 14 residues. Trimming removed 0 bases at V and 5 bases at J, with 10 bases between. The CDR3 DNA is TGCGCCAGCAGCTTGGAGGACAGTCGAGATACGCAGTATTTT. Its translation is CASSLEDSRDTQYF.

Concerning this clone: In the same sample, other DNA sequences code for this CDR3. The chain combines TRBV18 with TRBJ1-1, with D maybe TRBD1 (6 bases). V dropped 6 bases and J dropped 0 bases, with 8 bases sitting between them. This CDR3 has 13 amino acids. CDR1 and CDR2 from the germline V gene are KGHSH and LQKENI. CDR3 in amino acids: CASSQGMNTEAFF. CDR3 in DNA: TGTGCCAGCTCCCAGGGGATGAACACTGAAGCTTTCTTT.

This chain joins TRBV10-2 and TRBJ1-3; TRBD1 agrees at 10 bases. Germline CDR1 is WSHSY and CDR2 is SAAADI. J gave up 3 bases and V 8 bases, and 4 bases lay outside the gene matches. This CDR3 contains 14 residues. The CDR3 loop reads CASVDRGRGNTIYF. The CDR3 bases are TGCGCCAGCGTAGACAGGGGGCGTGGAAACACCATATATTTT.

The V call is TRBV10-2, the J call TRBJ1-3, with D perhaps matching TRBD1 (5 bases). CDR1 and CDR2 from the germline V gene are WSHSY and SAAADI. The CDR3 spans 15 residues. V was trimmed by 6 bases and J by 0 bases, leaving 12 bases between them. The CDR3 spells CASSWDGDSGNTIYF. The CDR3 DNA is TGCGCCAGCAGCTGGGACGGAGACTCTGGAAACACCATATATTTT.

A note on this clone: This specimen includes other DNA sequences encoding the same CDR3. The rearrangement links TRBV7-2 to TRBJ2-3; 9 positions match TRBD1. With V trimmed by 5 bases and J by 3 bases, 6 bases remained unmatched. The CDR3 contains 15 residues. CDR1 is SGHTA, CDR2 FQGNSA, per germline. The CDR3 is CASSLTGGKTDTQYF. CDR3 DNA sequence: TGTGCCAGCAGCCTGACAGGGGGAAAGACAGATACGCAGTATTTT. The full variable domain, completed using reference TRBV7-2 and TRBJ2-3, is GAGVSQSPSNKVTEKGKDVELRCDPISGHTALYWYRQSLGQGLEFLIYFQGNSAPDKSGLPSDRFSAERTGGSVSTLTIQRTQQEDSAVYLCASSLTGGKTDTQYFGPGTRLTVL.

J is TRBJ1-6 and V is TRBV2; D is unresolved. Germline assignment: CDR1 SNHLY and CDR2 FYNNEI. The length of the CDR3 is 14 residues. The V and J ends lost 6 bases and 6 bases respectively, with 12 bases between them. CDR3 in DNA: TGTGCCAGCAGGCCGGCAGGCCCTAATTCACCCCTCCACTTT. The encoded protein is CASRPAGPNSPLHF.

V gene TRBV11-2 combines with J gene TRBJ1-5; TRBD1 might be the D (5 bases). CDR3 length: 14 amino acids. The germline gives CDR1 SGHAT, CDR2 FQNNGV. V lost 3 bases and J lost 1, with 7 bases in between. The CDR3 reads CASSLGRSNQPQHF. The CDR3 region has the DNA TGTGCCAGCAGCTTGGGACGGAGCAATCAGCCCCAGCATTTT.

This clone showed up just a few times. The chain has TRBV29-1 and TRBJ2-3, with TRBD1 matching over 8 bases. This CDR3 spans 15 amino acids. The germline CDR1 and CDR2 sequences are SQVTM and ANQGSEA. The V gene end was trimmed by 5 bases and the J gene end by 4 bases; junction bases not matched to a gene: 11. The CDR3 nucleotides are TGCAGCGTTCGCGGAGTACAGGGGGAGGCAGATACGCAGTATTTT. Its translation: CSVRGVQGEADTQYF.

The V and J genes are TRBV7-6 and TRBJ2-2; D unclear. The CDR3 extends over 15 amino acids. Between the trimmed V and J ends, which lost 1 base and 1 base, there was a span of 7 bases. Germline V CDR1 and CDR2: SGHVS, FNYEAQ. The CDR3 loop reads CASSLGGLNTGELFF. The DNA of the CDR3 is TGTGCCAGCAGCTTAGGAGGTTTGAACACCGGGGAGCTGTTTTTT.

This clone was seen more than once but under ten times. This rearrangement joins TRBV28 to TRBJ1-3; maybe TRBD1 (6 bases). The V and J ends lost 6 bases and 5 bases respectively, with 20 bases between them. Germline CDR1 is MDHEN and CDR2 is SYDVKM. This CDR3 comprises 16 residues. This CDR3 reads CASRYGGRARRNTIYF. DNA of the CDR3: TGTGCCAGCAGATATGGGGGCCGGGCAAGGAGAAACACCATATATTTT.